The clone carrying this TCR beta chain was counted at least ten times. These data come from a study of patients and donors after allogeneic stem cell transplantation. MiXCR, run by TCRdb on the RT-PCR reads, gives a single entry per CDR3 protein. The sample includes hundreds of thousands of distinct CDR3 sequences, 16% of them seen just once. Germline CDR1 is SGHRS and CDR2 is YFSETQ. V was trimmed by 4 bases and J by 5 bases, leaving 13 bases between them. CDR3 size: 13 residues. The sequenced sample consisted of blood, either unsorted or a sorted T cell fraction (not recorded which). V is TRBV5-1 and J is TRBJ2-7; D is perhaps TRBD1 (6 bases). The receptor was derived from a human donor who was either an allogeneic HSCT recipient or a stem cell or donor lymphocyte infusion donor (not recorded which). It is not recorded whose cells these are; they may come from a transplant donor. The CDR3: CASSLNRADEQYF. The CDR3 coding sequence is TGCGCCAGCAGCCTTAACAGGGCGGACGAGCAGTACTTC.